Sequencing of this TCR beta chain was carried out in a study of a mutant IDH1 vaccine in newly diagnosed glioma. A note on this clone: The antigen remains undetermined.

V shed 6 bases and J shed 1 base, with 19 bases lying between them. The V gene's germline CDR1 is SGHRS and CDR2 YFSETQ. The CDR3 runs 16 residues. Specified time point: week 47, end of study. Vaccine doses each comprised 300 ug of mutant IDH1 20-mer peptide, with topical imiquimod. Patients had eight vaccinations, in weeks 1, 3, 5, 7, 11, 15, 19 and 23. Method: immunoSEQ multiplex PCR; TCRdb's copy keeps in-frame clones and lacks some. The table shows approximately 58,000 clones, with roughly four fifths occurring only once. V usage is TRBV5-1 and J usage is TRBJ1-2, with a possible D match to TRBD1 (5 bases). The specimen was PBMCs, collected from a glioma patient whose treatment included an IDH1 peptide vaccine. This receptor was identified in a man under 40 with glioma. CDR3 DNA: TGCGCCAGCACCGAGGGGTCCCGTCCTTTTAACTATGGCTACACCTTC. Protein product: CASTEGSRPFNYGYTF. Full variable domain (outside the CDR3, taken from reference TRBV5-1 and TRBJ1-2): KAGVTQTPRYLIKTRGQQVTLSCSPISGHRSVSWYQQTPGQGLQFLFEYFSETQRNKGNFPGRFSGRQFSNSRSEMNVSTLELGDSALYLCASTEGSRPFNYGYTFGSGTRLTVV.